One T cell receptor (beta chain) is described in this entry. Its matching antigen is unknown. The sample is drawn from a study of identifying expanded T cells in peripheral blood. CDR1 is SGDLS, CDR2 YYNGEE, per germline. V shed 0 bases and J shed 1 base, with 5 bases lying between them. This CDR3 spans 14 amino acids. The study, taken as a whole, reports: Technical replicates showed around 1.2 changed clones; approximately 2 weeks roughly 16; four weeks 19. Variance in clone template counts between approximately 2-week samples significantly increased with total template count across all healthy donors.

Measured with immunoSEQ multiplex PCR; TCRdb has only the in-frame clones, and not every one. This sample has about 47,000 clones; 65% to 90% occur once, and the top ten carry less than 15%. Healthy donors had no documented immune events, such as infections, while sampled. V usage is TRBV9 and J usage is TRBJ1-5; no firm D call. Sequenced: blood. This sequence was found in a person aged 18 to 75 in good health. The DNA for the CDR3 is TGTGCCAGCAGCGTAGATGTCAGCAATCAGCCCCAGCATTTT. Protein product: CASSVDVSNQPQHF. Full variable domain (missing parts from reference TRBV9 and TRBJ1-5): DSGVTQTPKHLITATGQRVTLRCSPRSGDLSVYWYQQSLDQGLQFLIQYYNGEERAKGNILERFSAQQFPDLHSELNLSSLELGDSALYFCASSVDVSNQPQHFGDGTRLSIL.